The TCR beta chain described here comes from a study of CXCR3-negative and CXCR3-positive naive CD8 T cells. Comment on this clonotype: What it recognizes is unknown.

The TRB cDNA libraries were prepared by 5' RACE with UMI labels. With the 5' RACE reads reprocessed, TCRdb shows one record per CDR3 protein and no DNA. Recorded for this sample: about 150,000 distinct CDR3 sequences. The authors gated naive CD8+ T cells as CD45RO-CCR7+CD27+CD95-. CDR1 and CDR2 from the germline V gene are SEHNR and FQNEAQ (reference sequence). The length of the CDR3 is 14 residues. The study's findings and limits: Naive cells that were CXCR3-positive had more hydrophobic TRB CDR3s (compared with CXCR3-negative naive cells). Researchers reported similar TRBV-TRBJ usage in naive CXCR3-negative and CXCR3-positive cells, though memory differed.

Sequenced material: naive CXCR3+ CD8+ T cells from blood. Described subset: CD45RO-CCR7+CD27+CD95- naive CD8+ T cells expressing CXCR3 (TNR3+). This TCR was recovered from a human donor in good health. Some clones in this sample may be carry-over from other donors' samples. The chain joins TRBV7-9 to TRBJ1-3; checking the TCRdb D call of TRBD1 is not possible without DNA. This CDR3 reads CASGGQGPGNTIYF.